This is a list of T cell receptor beta chains from one sample in a study of T-cell memory formation after mild COVID-19. TCRdb reprocessed the 5' RACE reads via MiXCR and lists one record per CDR3 protein. The repertoire includes 450,000 to 700,000 distinct CDR3 sequences, roughly 17% of them detected once, and 12% sits in the top ten. The sample consisted of PBMCs or a T cell subset sorted from them (not recorded which). Source of these receptors: an adult woman who had mild COVID-19 (a few samples of this study predate the infection). Cell type and time point are not known. The CDR3 runs from the conserved cysteine through the conserved F or W. Each record gives: V gene, clone size, J gene, D gene, CDR3 DNA, CDR3 protein. A D gene is named only where the DNA matches it firmly. Expanded clones get a size class; other rows say once, few or many, or leave the size out.

V: TRBV3-1; size: few; J: TRBJ2-2; D: NA; DNA: TGTGCCAGCAGCTCAGGACCGATGAACACCGGGGAGCTGTTTTTT; CDR3: CASSSGPMNTGELFF
V: TRBV18; size: NA; J: TRBJ1-2; D: NA; DNA: TGTGCCAGCTCACCATCAGGGTTGCGCGGCTACACCTTC; CDR3: CASSPSGLRGYTF
V: TRBV7-8; size: few; J: TRBJ2-3; D: TRBD2; DNA: TGTGCCAGCAGCTTCACGGGAGGAAGTCTTGATACGCAGTATTTT; CDR3: CASSFTGGSLDTQYF
V: TRBV19; size: few; J: TRBJ2-3; D: NA; DNA: TGTGCCTCTCGCCCGGACCCCACAGATACGCAGTATTTT; CDR3: CASRPDPTDTQYF
V: TRBV20-1; size: NA; J: TRBJ2-3; D: TRBD2; DNA: TGCAGTGCTAGCCGGACTAGCGCCTCGTATACGCAGTATTTT; CDR3: CSASRTSASYTQYF
V: TRBV9; size: NA; J: TRBJ2-7; D: TRBD2; DNA: TGTGCCAGCAGCCCGCTCTCTTGGGGGAGGGACGAGCAGTACTTC; CDR3: CASSPLSWGRDEQYF
V: TRBV5-1; size: NA; J: TRBJ2-3; D: TRBD2; DNA: TGCGCCAGCAGCTTGGCGGGACTAGCGGGAGTACAAGATACGCAGTATTTT; CDR3: CASSLAGLAGVQDTQYF
V: TRBV12-5; size: NA; J: TRBJ1-1; D: TRBD1; DNA: TGTGCTAGTGGCTCCCGGGACAGTGAGAACACTGAAGCTTTCTTT; CDR3: CASGSRDSENTEAFF
V: TRBV18; size: NA; J: TRBJ1-2; D: TRBD1; DNA: TGTGCCAGCTCACGCGCCGGGACAGGGAATGGCTACACCTTC; CDR3: CASSRAGTGNGYTF
V: TRBV2; size: few; J: TRBJ2-7; D: TRBD1; DNA: TGTGCCAGCAGCCGGACAGGGACGGCCGAGCAGTACTTC; CDR3: CASSRTGTAEQYF
V: TRBV5-6; size: NA; J: TRBJ2-7; D: TRBD2; DNA: TGTGCCAGCAGGTCGTGGTCCGGGGGGTACGAGCAGTACTTC; CDR3: CASRSWSGGYEQYF
V: TRBV20-1; size: NA; J: TRBJ2-3; D: TRBD2; DNA: TGCAGTGCTTCCCTAGCGGGACGACGAGATACGCAGTATTTT; CDR3: CSASLAGRRDTQYF
V: TRBV7-8; size: NA; J: TRBJ2-7; D: NA; DNA: TGTGCCACGGCCGGGACGAGGTTTTCCTACGAGCAGTACTTC; CDR3: CATAGTRFSYEQYF
V: TRBV5-1; size: NA; J: TRBJ1-5; D: NA; DNA: TGCGCCAGCAGCTTGGGGGACGGCAATCAGCCCCAGCATTTT; CDR3: CASSLGDGNQPQHF
V: TRBV9; size: NA; J: TRBJ2-7; D: TRBD1; DNA: TGTGCCAGCAGCGAAGAGGGGGACAGTTACGACTACGAGCAGTACTTC; CDR3: CASSEEGDSYDYEQYF
V: TRBV29-1; size: NA; J: TRBJ2-7; D: TRBD2; DNA: TGCAGCGTTGCTAGGGACTACCGCTTTAGCGAGCAGTACTTC; CDR3: CSVARDYRFSEQYF
V: TRBV7-6; size: NA; J: TRBJ2-7; D: TRBD1; DNA: TGTGCCAGCAGCTCGGACAGGGTCGGCTACGAGCAGTACTTC; CDR3: CASSSDRVGYEQYF
V: TRBV20-1; size: few; J: TRBJ2-7; D: NA; DNA: TGCAGTGCTAGAGAGAAGAGCCACCTTCCCTACGAGCAGTACTTC; CDR3: CSAREKSHLPYEQYF
V: TRBV20-1; size: NA; J: TRBJ1-5; D: TRBD1; DNA: TGCAGTGCTAGGAACAGGGGGCCTGATAATCAGCCCCAGCATTTT; CDR3: CSARNRGPDNQPQHF
V: TRBV9; size: NA; J: TRBJ2-2; D: TRBD1; DNA: TGTGCCAGCAGCCTAAAAATCGGGACAGGGCCCGGGGAGCTGTTTTTT; CDR3: CASSLKIGTGPGELFF
V: TRBV7-2; size: NA; J: TRBJ2-5; D: NA; DNA: TGTGCCAAAACCCTTAGATCAGGGGAGACCCAGTACTTC; CDR3: CAKTLRSGETQYF
V: TRBV7-8; size: NA; J: TRBJ1-1; D: TRBD1; DNA: TGTGCCAGCAGCCCCAGACGATCAGGGGGCTTGGCTGAAGCTTTCTTT; CDR3: CASSPRRSGGLAEAFF
V: TRBV9; size: once; J: TRBJ2-3; D: TRBD2; DNA: TGTGCCAGCAGCCCAGGACTAGCGGTCCAACCCACAGATACGCAGTATTTT; CDR3: CASSPGLAVQPTDTQYF
V: TRBV15; size: NA; J: TRBJ2-5; D: TRBD2; DNA: TGTGCCACCAGCAGAGATGGGCTAGCGGGAGGTCAAGAGACCCAGTACTTC; CDR3: CATSRDGLAGGQETQYF
V: TRBV7-9; size: NA; J: TRBJ2-2; D: TRBD2; DNA: TGTGCCAGCAGCAAACTAGCGGAGAACACCGGGGAGCTGTTTTTT; CDR3: CASSKLAENTGELFF
V: TRBV7-2; size: NA; J: TRBJ2-7; D: TRBD2; DNA: TGTGCCAGCAGCTTAGTTAGCGGGGGGGCCGACGAGCAGTACTTC; CDR3: CASSLVSGGADEQYF
V: TRBV7-9; size: many; J: TRBJ1-1; D: NA; DNA: TGTGCCAGCAGCTTAGTGGACACTGAAGCTTTCTTT; CDR3: CASSLVDTEAFF
V: TRBV29-1; size: NA; J: TRBJ2-1; D: NA; DNA: TGCAGCGCCGACCTAGGGGGAAGGTGGCAGTTCTTC; CDR3: CSADLGGRWQFF
V: TRBV6-2/TRBV6-3; size: few; J: TRBJ2-7; D: NA; DNA: TGTGCCAGCAGTTACGGACCATTTACCTACGAGCAGTACTTC; CDR3: CASSYGPFTYEQYF
V: TRBV7-9; size: NA; J: TRBJ2-6; D: TRBD1; DNA: TGTGCCAGCAGCTTAGACCTTCGGACAGGGGGCATCTCTGGGGCCAACGTCCTGACTTTC; CDR3: CASSLDLRTGGISGANVLTF
V: TRBV2; size: NA; J: TRBJ2-5; D: TRBD2; DNA: TGTGCCAGCAAAGTCGGCGGGACGACCCGGGAGGGCCAGTACTTC; CDR3: CASKVGGTTREGQYF
V: TRBV5-1; size: many; J: TRBJ2-3; D: TRBD2; DNA: TGCGCCAGCAGCGCGGGACTAGCGGGGGTGGGCACAGATACGCAGTATTTT; CDR3: CASSAGLAGVGTDTQYF
V: TRBV12-3/TRBV12-4; size: NA; J: TRBJ2-3; D: TRBD1; DNA: TGTGCCAGCAGTACTGGACAGGGGAGTGGAGATACGCAGTATTTT; CDR3: CASSTGQGSGDTQYF
V: TRBV2; size: NA; J: TRBJ2-1; D: TRBD2; DNA: TGTGCCAGCAGGACGAGACTAGCGGGAGTCAATGAGCAGTTCTTC; CDR3: CASRTRLAGVNEQFF
V: TRBV6-2/TRBV6-3; size: NA; J: TRBJ2-7; D: NA; DNA: TGTGCCAGCATGGGACGGACAGACCTCTCCTACGAGCAGTACTTC; CDR3: CASMGRTDLSYEQYF
V: TRBV7-8; size: NA; J: TRBJ2-1; D: NA; DNA: TGTGCCAGCAGCTCGGGGGGCCTGAGCTCCTACAATGAGCAGTTCTTC; CDR3: CASSSGGLSSYNEQFF
V: TRBV6-2/TRBV6-3; size: NA; J: TRBJ2-7; D: TRBD1; DNA: TGTGCCAGCAGTTACTCATCAGACAGGGTGCGTGGCGAGCAGTACTTC; CDR3: CASSYSSDRVRGEQYF
V: TRBV7-9; size: few; J: TRBJ2-1; D: NA; DNA: TGTGCCAGCAGCTTAGCGCAGGGAGGCTCCTACAATGAGCAGTTCTTC; CDR3: CASSLAQGGSYNEQFF
V: TRBV6-5; size: few; J: TRBJ1-1; D: TRBD1; DNA: TGTGCCAGCACCACGGACAGGGGGCCCCGAACTGAAGCTTTCTTT; CDR3: CASTTDRGPRTEAFF
V: TRBV2; size: NA; J: TRBJ1-2; D: NA; DNA: TGTGCCAGCATGGGTCAAGACAGGCGGGGCTACACCTTC; CDR3: CASMGQDRRGYTF
V: TRBV4-1; size: NA; J: TRBJ2-7; D: TRBD2; DNA: TGCGCCAGCAGCCAAGAGTGGGGGGGGGGTCACGCCTTCTACGAGCAGTACTTC; CDR3: CASSQEWGGGHAFYEQYF
V: TRBV9; size: few; J: TRBJ2-5; D: NA; DNA: TGTGCCAGCAGCGTAGAACCAGGGGCTGAGACCCAGTACTTC; CDR3: CASSVEPGAETQYF
V: TRBV7-2; size: once; J: TRBJ2-5; D: TRBD2; DNA: TGTGCCAGCAGCTTTAGCGGGATTGAGACCCAGTACTTC; CDR3: CASSFSGIETQYF
V: TRBV7-2; size: once; J: TRBJ2-3; D: NA; DNA: TGTGCCAGCAGCTCGACAGGCTATTCTGATACGCAGTATTTT; CDR3: CASSSTGYSDTQYF
V: TRBV30; size: few; J: TRBJ1-2; D: NA; DNA: TGTGCCTGGACCCTGAATTGGGCGGGGGACTATGGCTACACCTTC; CDR3: CAWTLNWAGDYGYTF
V: TRBV10-3; size: NA; J: TRBJ2-7; D: TRBD2; DNA: TGTGCCATCATGCCAGCGGGAGGACCTGGGGAGCAGTACTTC; CDR3: CAIMPAGGPGEQYF
V: TRBV11-2; size: NA; J: TRBJ2-2; D: NA; DNA: TGTGCCAGCAGCTTAGTCTCGGGGTATAGCACCGGGGAGCTGTTTTTT; CDR3: CASSLVSGYSTGELFF
V: TRBV5-6; size: few; J: TRBJ2-4; D: TRBD1; DNA: TGTGCCAGCAGCTTGGGACAGGGGATTATTCAGTACTTC; CDR3: CASSLGQGIIQYF